One TCR beta chain is described in this entry. With random hexamers, reverse transcription was performed on about 0.5 to 1 ug of RNA. The TCR beta CDR3 was amplified by immunoSEQ multiplex PCR across 54 Vbeta, 13 Jbeta. TCRdb independently ran MiXCR on the immunoSEQ multiplex PCR reads; one entry per CDR3 protein. The table records about 110,000 distinct CDR3 sequences, 90% to 96% of them present only once. The sample belongs to a study of CD8 T cells in Susac syndrome. The CDR3 has 17 residues. Per the germline V gene, CDR1 is MNHEY and CDR2 is SVGEGT. V was clipped by 0 bases and J by 1 base; unmatched bases: 8.

This rearrangement joins TRBV6-2 or TRBV6-3 to TRBJ2-5; TRBD1 agrees at 7 bases. The clonotype comes from a human donor in good health. What was sequenced was CD4+ T cells from PBMCs. The CDR3: CASSYSTGRKVQETQYF. The CDR3 bases are TGTGCCAGCAGTTACTCGACAGGGCGAAAGGTCCAAGAGACCCAGTACTTC.